Each of the 30 T cell receptor beta chains below was sequenced from the same sample in a study of T cells in Graves' hyperthyroidism and ophthalmopathy. Amplification of TCR beta CDR3 regions was performed using RNA transcripts as template. Researchers ran a first-round RT-PCR on the TCR CDR3 using the HTBI primer set. A single record per CDR3 protein comes from TCRdb applying MiXCR to the multiplex PCR reads. The sample lists about 610,000 distinct CDR3 sequences; about a sixth were seen once. The sample consisted of blood. The receptors originated from a woman aged 40 to 50 with Graves' ophthalmopathy.

This clonotype has ten or more counts. V is TRBV5-1 and J is TRBJ2-5, with D maybe TRBD1 (5 bases). The CDR3 is made up of 15 amino acids. V was shortened by 0 bases and J by 3 bases, with 12 bases between the two germline ends. Germline values: CDR1 SGHRS, CDR2 YFSETQ. The CDR3 DNA reads TGCGCCAGCAGCTTGGCAGGCAGGGCCAAAGAGACCCAGTACTTC. Its protein product is CASSLAGRAKETQYF.

This clonotype occurred many times. One end of the junction fails to match germline, which may point to a read error. J is TRBJ1-1 and V is TRBV18; 7 bases match TRBD1. The CDR3 contains 13 residues. CDR1 and CDR2 (germline): KGHSH, LQKENI. The CDR3 DNA is TGTGCCAACTCATCCGGACAGGACACTGAAGCTTTCTTT. It specifies CANSSGQDTEAFF.

The table lists this clonotype with many counts. DNA of the CDR3: TGTGCCAGCAACACAGGGGGTAACAATCAGCCCCAGCATTTT. This codes for CASNTGGNNQPQHF. V gene TRBV6-2 or TRBV6-3 combines with J gene TRBJ1-5; 8 positions match TRBD1. J lost 3 bases, V lost 7 bases, and 5 bases had no gene match. The V gene's germline CDR1 is MNHEY and CDR2 SVGEGT. The CDR3 is 14 residues long.

The chain employs TRBV20-1 and TRBJ2-3; no clear D gene. Trimming took 3 bases from V and 2 from J, leaving 6 bases between them. The CDR3 is 12 residues long. Germline V gene sequence: CDR1 DFQATT, CDR2 SNEGSKA (reference sequence). CDR3 sequence: CSARVPTDTQYF. Written as DNA, the CDR3 is TGCAGTGCTAGGGTCCCCACAGATACGCAGTATTTT.

In this sample, this clonotype turned up many times. This chain joins TRBV2 and TRBJ2-5; D is uncertain. V lost 8 bases to trimming and J lost 4 bases, with 8 bases between them. Looked up from germline, CDR1 is SNHLY and CDR2 is FYNNEI. This CDR3 region has 11 residues. As DNA, the CDR3 is TGTGCCAGCGGGCTGGTAGAGACCCAGTACTTC. Translated, it gives CASGLVETQYF.

The J gene is TRBJ2-3, the V gene TRBV5-1, with 9 bases fitting TRBD1. Looked up from germline, CDR1 is SGHRS and CDR2 is YFSETQ. V lost 5 bases to trimming and J lost 1 base; unmatched junction nucleotides: 5. This CDR3 has 15 amino acids. CDR3 coding DNA: TGCGCCAGCAGTATTAGACAGGGGGGCACAGATACGCAGTATTTT. It codes for CASSIRQGGTDTQYF.

This clonotype was detected only a few times. The chain recombines TRBV6-1 with TRBJ1-1; weak D call: TRBD1 (6 bases). The CDR3 loop spans 16 amino acids. With 6 bases removed from V and 5 bases from J, the gap between germline ends came to 22 bases. Germline values: CDR1 MNHNS, CDR2 SASEGT. CDR3 in amino acids: CASRTPPGTTKTEAFF. The CDR3 coding sequence is TGTGCCAGCAGGACGCCTCCTGGGACAACTAAAACTGAAGCTTTCTTT.

In its sample, this clonotype was seen once. The chain recombines TRBV5-1 with TRBJ2-2, with D possibly matching TRBD1 (7 bases). Germline loops: CDR1 SGHRS, CDR2 YFSETQ. V lost 2 bases and J lost 6, with 20 bases in between. This CDR3 has 17 residues. The chain's CDR3 is CASSFVVRTGEAGELFF. In DNA, the CDR3 is TGCGCCAGCAGCTTCGTTGTCCGCACAGGGGAGGCCGGGGAGCTGTTTTTT.

This clonotype showed up just a few times. The chain has TRBV6-1 and TRBJ1-1, with a tentative D call TRBD1 (5 bases). CDR1 and CDR2 from the germline V gene are MNHNS and SASEGT. Trimming stripped 6 bases from V and 10 bases from J, with 24 bases between. CDR3 length: 15 amino acids. CDR3 DNA: TGTGCCAGCAGATTGACCTTGAGCCTCCAGAGGGGAGCTTTCTTT. Protein sequence: CASRLTLSLQRGAFF.

The chain recombines TRBV11-1 with TRBJ2-1, with 10 bases fitting TRBD2. With 7 bases clipped from V and 5 bases from J, the junction kept 11 bases outside the gene matches. Germline CDR1 is SGHAT and CDR2 is FQDESV (reference sequence). There are 16 residues in the CDR3. The CDR3 here is CASNHLAGDWNNEQFF. The DNA of the CDR3 is TGTGCCAGCAATCACCTAGCGGGAGACTGGAACAATGAGCAGTTCTTC.

There are many counts of this clonotype. This rearrangement joins TRBV19 to TRBJ2-3, with unresolved D. Trimming cost V 6 bases and J 2 bases, with 9 bases left between them. This CDR3 is built from 13 residues. Germline lookup yields CDR1 LNHDA and CDR2 SQIVND (reference sequence). CDR3 bases: TGTGCCAGTAGATCCGAGCCCACAGATACGCAGTATTTT. It codes for CASRSEPTDTQYF.

This clonotype came up many times. The chain recombines TRBV3-1 with TRBJ1-2; D is unresolved. This CDR3 spans 14 amino acids. Trimming took off 0 bases at V and 4 bases at J, with 9 bases between the two ends. Per the germline V gene, CDR1 is LGHDT and CDR2 is YNNKEL (reference sequence). CDR3 sequence (DNA): TGTGCCAGCAGCCAAGAGTCCGGTGGCTATGGCTACACCTTC. Translated: CASSQESGGYGYTF.

This chain uses TRBV11-1 with TRBJ1-1; tentatively, D is TRBD1 (5 bases). V lost 2 bases to trimming and J lost 8 bases, with 6 bases between them. CDR1 SGHAT and CDR2 FQDESV come from the germline V gene (reference sequence). This CDR3 has 11 residues. CDR3 in DNA: TGTGCCAGCAGCTTATACAGGGAAGCTTTCTTT. Amino acid sequence: CASSLYREAFF.

The CDR3 spells CSASQGASEKLFF. CDR3 DNA sequence: TGCAGTGCTAGCCAGGGGGCTTCTGAAAAACTGTTTTTT. The V and J genes are TRBV20-1 and TRBJ1-4, with 8 bases aligning to TRBD1. CDR3 length: 13 amino acids. After removal of 3 bases from V and 7 bases from J, the junction contained 4 bases not matched to a gene. Per the germline V gene, CDR1 is DFQATT and CDR2 is SNEGSKA (reference sequence).

At least ten counts were recorded for this clonotype. This sequence joins TRBV12-3 or TRBV12-4 and TRBJ2-5; D assignment may be TRBD1 or TRBD2 (5 bases each). The CDR3 runs 14 residues. Trimming cost V 5 bases and J 6 bases, with 16 bases left between them. The CDR3 protein is CASSPGPGKKTQYF. CDR3 coding DNA: TGTGCCAGCAGTCCGGGACCGGGTAAGAAGACCCAGTACTTC.

This clonotype was found many times. The germline gene is not matched at one end of the junction; a read error may be the cause. V usage is TRBV5-1 and J usage is TRBJ2-1; TRBD2 might be the D (6 bases). The germline gives CDR1 SGHRS, CDR2 YFSETQ. The CDR3 has 15 residues. The CDR3, as DNA: TGTGCCAGCTCTCCTTCTGGAGGGGCATACAATGAGCAGTTCTTC. Protein: CASSPSGGAYNEQFF.

V usage is TRBV5-5 and J usage is TRBJ2-7, with D possibly matching TRBD1 (6 bases). The germline V and J ends were trimmed by 5 bases and 6 bases, with 18 bases remaining between them. Germline CDR1 is SGHKS and CDR2 is YYEKEE (reference sequence). CDR3 length equals 14 residues. CDR3: CASSFFNTGTEQYF. The CDR3 DNA follows: TGTGCCAGCAGTTTTTTTAACACAGGGACCGAGCAGTACTTC. Variable domain in full (rest from reference TRBV5-5 and TRBJ2-7): DAGVTQSPTHLIKTRGQQVTLRCSPISGHKSVSWYQQVLGQGPQFIFQYYEKEERGRGNFPDRFSARQFPNYSSELNVNALLLGDSALYLCASSFFNTGTEQYFGPGTRLTVT.

V usage is TRBV7-2 and J usage is TRBJ2-5; 10 bases map to TRBD2. The V and J ends lost 5 bases and 1 base, in that order; junction bases with no gene match: 10. Germline V CDR1 and CDR2: SGHTA, FQGNSA. The CDR3 length is 17 residues. CDR3 coding DNA: TGTGCCAGCAGCCCTCCCATGACTAGCGGGTTCCAAGAGACCCAGTACTTC. The encoded protein is CASSPPMTSGFQETQYF.

This clonotype showed up just a few times. The gene calls are TRBV5-1 and TRBJ2-7; D possibly corresponds to TRBD1 (6 bases). This CDR3 contains 14 residues. Germline lookup yields CDR1 SGHRS and CDR2 YFSETQ. The V and J ends lost 3 bases and 3 bases respectively, with 13 bases between them. The CDR3 DNA sequence: TGCGCCAGCAGCTCCGGACAGATCGGCTACGAGCAGTACTTC. Encoded protein: CASSSGQIGYEQYF.

The table lists this clonotype with many counts. The V call is TRBV9, the J call TRBJ2-7; 11 bases are shared with TRBD2. The CDR3 extends over 15 amino acids. The germline V gene has CDR1 SGDLS and CDR2 YYNGEE. The junction had 6 bases not matched to a gene; V was cut back by 4 bases and J by 3 bases. CDR3 bases: TGTGCCAGCAGCCCCTTCACTAGCGGGAGCTACGAGCAGTACTTC. This sequence encodes CASSPFTSGSYEQYF.

This clonotype has a handful of counts. The V call is TRBV12-3 or TRBV12-4, the J call TRBJ2-1; 14 bases line up with TRBD2. V lost 6 bases to trimming and J lost 2 bases; unmatched junction nucleotides: 3. CDR3 length equals 16 residues. The CDR3 coding sequence is TGTGCCAGCAGCCAGACTAGCGGGGGGGCCTACAATGAGCAGTTCTTC. It codes for CASSQTSGGAYNEQFF.

This clonotype was counted at least ten times. The chain joins TRBV20-1 to TRBJ1-5; 11 bases are a match to TRBD1. CDR3 length equals 15 residues. Germline V lookup: CDR1 DFQATT, CDR2 SNEGSKA (reference sequence). V lost 5 bases to trimming and J lost 6 bases; unmatched junction nucleotides: 9. This CDR3 is CSARTGGANRQPQHF. The CDR3 DNA reads TGCAGTGCTCGGACAGGGGGCGCAAACCGTCAGCCCCAGCATTTT.

This clonotype was seen repeatedly, ten times or more. The genes are TRBV2 and TRBJ2-3; TRBD2 agrees at 8 bases. V was pared by 7 bases and J by 5 bases, with 17 bases of the junction left unmatched. This CDR3 spans 17 amino acids. CDR1 is SNHLY and CDR2 is FYNNEI in the germline V gene. The CDR3 loop reads CASNAPSSGSWEDTQYF. The CDR3 bases are TGTGCCAGCAACGCGCCTTCGAGCGGGAGCTGGGAAGATACGCAGTATTTT.

This clonotype was counted only a few times. The J gene is TRBJ2-5, the V gene TRBV7-3, with 8 bases identical to TRBD1. V dropped 6 bases and J dropped 2; count of bases not matched to a gene: 5. The germline V gene has CDR1 SGHTA and CDR2 FQGTGA. The CDR3 contains 14 residues. CDR3 protein: CASSLNRGQETQYF. DNA for the CDR3: TGTGCCAGCAGTTTGAACAGGGGGCAAGAGACCCAGTACTTC.

A note on this clonotype: A much larger clone differs from this one at a single base, so this may be a read error. The rearrangement uses TRBV6-2 or TRBV6-3 and TRBJ1-1, with 10 bases fitting TRBD1. This CDR3 has 17 residues. The germline gives CDR1 MNHEY, CDR2 SVGEGT. The CDR3 coding sequence is TGTGCCAGCAGTTACTCATGGGACAGGGGTAGTGTCACTGGAGCTTTCTTT. Amino acids: CASSYSWDRGSVTGAFF.

The V gene is TRBV5-6, the J gene TRBJ2-3, with 10 bases fitting TRBD1. Germline CDR1 reads SGHDT; CDR2 reads YYEEEE. V lost 4 bases, J lost 6 bases, and 8 bases stayed unmatched. The CDR3 length is 15 residues. CDR3 amino acids: CASSLSGTGADTQYF. The CDR3 coding sequence is TGTGCCAGCAGCCTCTCCGGGACAGGGGCGGATACGCAGTATTTT.

In its sample, this clonotype was seen many times. The rearrangement joins TRBV20-1 to TRBJ2-1; D gene unclear. The CDR3 length is 15 residues. Germline V gives CDR1 DFQATT, CDR2 SNEGSKA (reference sequence). Trimming left V 0 bases short and J 0 bases short, with 9 bases between. CDR3 sequence: CSARDLESSYNEQFF. The CDR3 bases are TGCAGTGCTAGAGATCTCGAAAGCTCCTACAATGAGCAGTTCTTC.

This clonotype was seen at least ten times. The chain carries TRBV11-2 and TRBJ2-1; TRBD2 matches 8 bases. The CDR3 extends over 15 amino acids. Germline trimming cut 1 base from V and 10 bases from J; bases unmatched to any gene: 9. Germline V gene sequence: CDR1 SGHAT, CDR2 FQNNGV. The CDR3 bases are TGTGCCAGCAGCTTAGTTGGTAGCGGGATCGTAGAGCAGTTCTTC. Residues: CASSLVGSGIVEQFF.

The chain employs TRBV3-1 and TRBJ2-5; D might be TRBD1 or TRBD2, each matching 5 bases. Germline V gene sequence: CDR1 LGHDT, CDR2 YNNKEL (reference sequence). Trimming took off 1 base at V and 0 bases at J, with 15 bases between the two ends. The CDR3 spans 17 residues. The CDR3 DNA reads TGTGCCAGCAGCCAAGGGGGAACGGGGACGTACCAAGAGACCCAGTACTTC. Translating it yields CASSQGGTGTYQETQYF.

This clonotype occurred many times. CDR3 protein: CAIDSGVEQFF. CDR3 nucleotides: TGTGCCATTGACAGTGGAGTTGAGCAGTTCTTC. This chain uses TRBV2 with TRBJ2-1; tentatively, D is TRBD1 (5 bases). From germline, CDR1 is SNHLY and CDR2 FYNNEI. Deletions cut 10 bases from V and 9 bases from J, with 13 bases between. The CDR3 covers 11 residues.